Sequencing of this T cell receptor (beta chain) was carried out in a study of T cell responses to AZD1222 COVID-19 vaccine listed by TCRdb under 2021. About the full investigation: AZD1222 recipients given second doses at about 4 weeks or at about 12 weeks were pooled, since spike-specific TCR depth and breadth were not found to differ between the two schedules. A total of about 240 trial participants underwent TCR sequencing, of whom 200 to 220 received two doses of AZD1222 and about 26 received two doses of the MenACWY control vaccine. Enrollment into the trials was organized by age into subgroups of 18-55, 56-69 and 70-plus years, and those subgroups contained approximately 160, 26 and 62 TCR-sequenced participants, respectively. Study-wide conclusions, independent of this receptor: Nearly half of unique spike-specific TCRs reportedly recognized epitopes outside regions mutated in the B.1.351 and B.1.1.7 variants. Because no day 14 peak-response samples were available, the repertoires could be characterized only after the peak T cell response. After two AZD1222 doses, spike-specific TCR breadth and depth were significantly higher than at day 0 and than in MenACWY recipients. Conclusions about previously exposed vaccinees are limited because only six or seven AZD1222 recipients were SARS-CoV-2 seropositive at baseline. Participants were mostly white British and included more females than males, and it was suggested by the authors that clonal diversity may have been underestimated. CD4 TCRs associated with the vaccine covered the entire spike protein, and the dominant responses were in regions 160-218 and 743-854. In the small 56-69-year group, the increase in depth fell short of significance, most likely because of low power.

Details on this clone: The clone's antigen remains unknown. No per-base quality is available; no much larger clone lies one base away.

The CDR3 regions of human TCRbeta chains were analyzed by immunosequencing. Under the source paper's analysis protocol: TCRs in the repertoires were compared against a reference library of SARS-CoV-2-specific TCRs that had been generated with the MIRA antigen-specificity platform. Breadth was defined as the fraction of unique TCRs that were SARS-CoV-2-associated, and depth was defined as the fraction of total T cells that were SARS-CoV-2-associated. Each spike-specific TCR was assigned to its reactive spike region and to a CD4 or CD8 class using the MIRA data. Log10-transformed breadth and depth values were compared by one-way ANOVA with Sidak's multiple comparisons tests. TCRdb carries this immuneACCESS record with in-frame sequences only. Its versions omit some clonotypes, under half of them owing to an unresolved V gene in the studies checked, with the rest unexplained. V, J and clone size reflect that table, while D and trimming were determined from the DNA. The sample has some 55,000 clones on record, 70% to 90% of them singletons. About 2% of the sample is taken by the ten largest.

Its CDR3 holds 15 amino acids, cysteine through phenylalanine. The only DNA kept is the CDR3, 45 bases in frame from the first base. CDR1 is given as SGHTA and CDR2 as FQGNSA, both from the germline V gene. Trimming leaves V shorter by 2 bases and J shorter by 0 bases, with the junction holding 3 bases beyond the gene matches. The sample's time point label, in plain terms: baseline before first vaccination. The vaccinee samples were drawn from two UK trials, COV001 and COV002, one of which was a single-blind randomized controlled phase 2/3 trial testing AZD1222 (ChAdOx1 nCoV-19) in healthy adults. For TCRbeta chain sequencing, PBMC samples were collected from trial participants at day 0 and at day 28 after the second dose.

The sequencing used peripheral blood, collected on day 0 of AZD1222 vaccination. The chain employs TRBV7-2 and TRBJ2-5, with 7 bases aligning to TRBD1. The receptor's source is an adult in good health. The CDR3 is CASSLLGQYQETQYF. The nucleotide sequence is TGTGCCAGCAGCTTATTGGGACAGTACCAAGAGACCCAGTACTTC.